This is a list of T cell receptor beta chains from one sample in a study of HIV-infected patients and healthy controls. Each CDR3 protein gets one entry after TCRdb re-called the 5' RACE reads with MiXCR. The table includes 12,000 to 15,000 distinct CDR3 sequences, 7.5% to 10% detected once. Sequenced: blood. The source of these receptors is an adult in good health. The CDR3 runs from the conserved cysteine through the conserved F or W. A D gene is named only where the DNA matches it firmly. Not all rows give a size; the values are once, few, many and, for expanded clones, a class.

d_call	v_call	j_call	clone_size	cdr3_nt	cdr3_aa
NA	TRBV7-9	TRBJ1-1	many	TGTGCCAGCAGCTTAGTGATCGCGAACACTGAAGCTTTCTTT	CASSLVIANTEAFF
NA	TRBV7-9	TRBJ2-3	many	TGTGCCAGCAGCTTAGCGAGCACAGATACGCAGTATTTT	CASSLASTDTQYF
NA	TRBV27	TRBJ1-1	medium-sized	TGTGCCAGCAGTTTAGGGGGGGAAGCTTTCTTT	CASSLGGEAFF
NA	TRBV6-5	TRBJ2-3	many	TGTGCCAGCAGTTCACAGGGGAGGTTAGATACGCAGTATTTT	CASSSQGRLDTQYF
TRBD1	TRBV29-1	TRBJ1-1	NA	TGCAGCGCGAACAGGGGGGACGCTGAAGCTTTCTTT	CSANRGDAEAFF
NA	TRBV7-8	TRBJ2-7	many	TGTGCCAGCAACCCGGGCAGGGCCTACGAGCAGTACTTC	CASNPGRAYEQYF
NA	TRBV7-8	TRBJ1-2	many	TGTGCCAGCAGCTCCCCAATAACAGGAAGCTATGGCTACACCTTC	CASSSPITGSYGYTF
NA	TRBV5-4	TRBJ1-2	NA	TGTGCCAGCAGCTTGGTGGTCCTGACGGTTAACTATGGCTACACCTTC	CASSLVVLTVNYGYTF
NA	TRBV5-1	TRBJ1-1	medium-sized	TGCGCCAGCAGCTTGGGTCAGGGGAAAACTGAAGCTTTCTTT	CASSLGQGKTEAFF
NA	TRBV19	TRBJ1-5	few	TGTGCCAGTAGTATACGGAAAAAGACAGACTGGGAGCCCCAGCATTTT	CASSIRKKTDWEPQHF
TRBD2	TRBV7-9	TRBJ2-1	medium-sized	TGTGCCAGCAGCGAAACGAGACTAGCAGGCAATGAGCAGTTCTTC	CASSETRLAGNEQFF
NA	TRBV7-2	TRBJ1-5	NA	TGTGCCAGCAGCTTAGTGATAGGGGATCAGCCCCAGCATTTT	CASSLVIGDQPQHF
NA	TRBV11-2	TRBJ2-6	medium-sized	TGTGCCAGCAACCCCACCATTCCGGACAGACCCTCTGGGGCCAACGTCCTGACTTTC	CASNPTIPDRPSGANVLTF
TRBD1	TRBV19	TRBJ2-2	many	TGTGCCAGTCGATCTGGACAGGGTGAGGCCGGGGAGCTGTTTTTT	CASRSGQGEAGELFF
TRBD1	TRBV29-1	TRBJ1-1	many	TGCAGCGTTGCCGGACAGGCGACCTTGAACACTGAAGCTTTCTTT	CSVAGQATLNTEAFF
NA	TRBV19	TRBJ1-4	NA	TGTGCCAGTAGTACATTTGGCCGGGAAAAACTGTTTTTT	CASSTFGREKLFF
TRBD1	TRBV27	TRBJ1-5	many	TGTGCCAGCAGTTTCACAGGGGCGAATCAGCCCCAGCATTTT	CASSFTGANQPQHF
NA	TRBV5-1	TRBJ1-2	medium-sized	TGCGCCAGCAGCTTGGCACAGGGAGGCTATGGCTACACCTTC	CASSLAQGGYGYTF
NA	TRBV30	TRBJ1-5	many	TGTGCCTGGAGTGTAGGATTTAACAATCAGCCCCAGCATTTT	CAWSVGFNNQPQHF
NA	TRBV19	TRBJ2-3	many	TGTGCCAGTAGTCTGACTAACATCCTTTCTGAGGCGCAGTATTTT	CASSLTNILSEAQYF
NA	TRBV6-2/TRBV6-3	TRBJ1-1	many	TGTGCCAGCAGTTACGGGCCACCTAGGAACACTGAAGCTTTCTTT	CASSYGPPRNTEAFF
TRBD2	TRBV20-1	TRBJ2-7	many	TGCAGTGCTAGAGATCTCTTGGCTAGCGGGACTGTTTACGAGCAGTACTTC	CSARDLLASGTVYEQYF
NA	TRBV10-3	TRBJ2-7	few	TGTGCCATCGGGGGCTCCTACGAGCAGTACTTC	CAIGGSYEQYF
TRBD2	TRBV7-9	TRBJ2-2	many	TGTGCCAGCAGCCCCTCTCTAGCGGGAGACACCGGGGAGCTGTTTTTT	CASSPSLAGDTGELFF
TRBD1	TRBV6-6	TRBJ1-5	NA	TGTGCCAGCAGTTGGGGACAGGGGGCCTTGAATCAGCCCCAGCATTTT	CASSWGQGALNQPQHF
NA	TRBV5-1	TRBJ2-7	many	TGCGCCAGCAGCTCTGACAGATCCTACGAGCAGTACTTC	CASSSDRSYEQYF
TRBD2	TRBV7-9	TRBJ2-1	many	TGTGCCAGCAGCTTAGGAGACGGGAGGGCCCACAATGAGCAGTTCTTC	CASSLGDGRAHNEQFF
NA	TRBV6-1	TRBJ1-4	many	TGTGCCAGCAGCTCAAGGGGGGGGCCGGGGGAAAAACTGTTTTTT	CASSSRGGPGEKLFF
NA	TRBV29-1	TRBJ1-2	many	TGCAGCGTCCGGTGGAATACTCCTAACTATGGCTACACCTTC	CSVRWNTPNYGYTF
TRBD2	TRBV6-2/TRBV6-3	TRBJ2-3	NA	TGTGCCAGCAGTTACCAGCGGGAAACAGATACGCAGTATTTT	CASSYQRETDTQYF
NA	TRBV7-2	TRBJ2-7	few	TGTGCCAGCAGCTCGGGACCTACCACCGAGCAGTACTTC	CASSSGPTTEQYF
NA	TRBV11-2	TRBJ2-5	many	TGTGCCAGCAGCTTACGACAGACTCACCAAGAGACCCAGTACTTC	CASSLRQTHQETQYF
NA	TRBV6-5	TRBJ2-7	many	TGTGCCAGCAGTTCCCGAGGGCGCGAGCAGTACTTC	CASSSRGREQYF
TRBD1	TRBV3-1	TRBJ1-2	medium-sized	TGTGCCAGCAGCCAAGATTGGGGGGACAGATACTATGGCTACACCTTC	CASSQDWGDRYYGYTF
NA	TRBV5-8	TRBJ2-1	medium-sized	TGTGCCAGCAGCTTGGATCGGGGCGGATACAATGAGCAGTTCTTC	CASSLDRGGYNEQFF
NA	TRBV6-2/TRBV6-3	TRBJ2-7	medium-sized	TGTGCCAGCAAGATTAGGAGCTCCTACGAGCAGTACTTC	CASKIRSSYEQYF